This TCR beta chain was sequenced for a study of T-cell memory formation after mild COVID-19. Study summary: Clusters were largely donor specific. Study-level findings and limits: Clones that contracted from day 15 to 85 were balanced CD4/CD8, while later expanders leaned CD4+.

5'RACE primed from the constant segment yielded TCR alpha and TCR beta cDNA libraries bearing sample barcodes and UMIs. TCRdb re-called the 5' RACE reads with MiXCR, one entry per CDR3 protein. Of about 190,000 distinct CDR3 sequences in the sample, about a fifth are singletons; the top ten hold roughly 23%. Regarding this clonotype: The antigen is undetermined.

Per germline, CDR1 PRHDT and CDR2 FYEKMQ (reference sequence). This CDR3 is built from 13 residues. V was shortened by 4 bases and J by 4 bases, with 10 bases between the two germline ends. The chain uses TRBV13 and TRBJ1-1; D gene uncertain. The source material was PBMCs or a T cell subset sorted from them (not recorded which). The clonotype was recovered from an adult woman who had mild COVID-19 (a few samples of this study predate the infection). Cell type and time point are not known. The CDR3 DNA follows: TGTGCCAGCAGCTCAACGGACCTCACTGAAGCTTTCTTT. This sequence encodes CASSSTDLTEAFF.